Shown below are 25 T cell receptor beta chains from a single sample sequenced in a study of T cells in localized non-small cell lung cancer. The protocol was immunoSEQ multiplex PCR, while the TCRdb copy is restricted to in-frame clones and leaves out a portion. This table has 20,000 to 25,000 clones, about 89% appearing once. The sequencing here drew on peripheral blood, taken before any cancer treatment. These receptors were collected from a man aged 40-75 years with stage I squamous cell lung carcinoma.

The V call is TRBV5-8, the J call TRBJ2-1; unclear D gene. Germline values: CDR1 SGHTS, CDR2 YDEGEE. With 2 bases removed from V and 4 bases from J, the gap between germline ends came to 7 bases. This CDR3 comprises 13 residues. CDR3 DNA: TGTGCCAGCAGCTTAAGAGATTACAATGAGCAGTTCTTC. This encodes CASSLRDYNEQFF. The full variable domain, with the rest looked up from reference TRBV5-8 and TRBJ2-1, is EAGVTQSPTHLIKTRGQQATLRCSPISGHTSVYWYQQALGLGLQFLLWYDEGEERNRGNFPPRFSGRQFPNYSSELNVNALELEDSALYLCASSLRDYNEQFFGPGTRLTVL.

The genes are TRBV6-5 and TRBJ2-7; D uncertain. This CDR3 has 14 amino acids. The V gene lost 6 bases and the J gene lost 2 bases, with 14 bases spanning the gap. Looked up from germline, CDR1 is MNHEY and CDR2 is SVGAGI. The CDR3 region has the DNA TGTGCCAGCAGCCTAGTTGATGGGACCTACGAGCAGTACTTC. Amino acids: CASSLVDGTYEQYF.

The genes are TRBV5-1 and TRBJ1-2; 10 bases are shared with TRBD1. Germline V lookup: CDR1 SGHRS, CDR2 YFSETQ. J was trimmed by 4 bases and V by 3 bases; bases with no gene match: 12. CDR3 length: 17 residues. CDR3 protein: CASSSNGQGGPVYGYTF. CDR3 sequence (DNA): TGCGCCAGCAGCTCGAATGGACAGGGGGGACCTGTCTATGGCTACACCTTC.

The chain couples TRBV7-2 to TRBJ1-1; 10 bases are shared with TRBD1. This CDR3 comprises 14 residues. Trimming removed 4 bases from V and 4 bases from J; junction bases left unmatched: 3. Germline CDR1 is SGHTA and CDR2 is FQGNSA. The CDR3 spells CASSSGTGATEAFF. CDR3 sequence (DNA): TGTGCCAGCAGCTCCGGGACAGGGGCCACTGAAGCTTTCTTT.

The V call is TRBV15, the J call TRBJ1-1, with TRBD1 as a possible D gene (5 bases). The CDR3 is made up of 15 amino acids. The germline gives CDR1 LNHNV, CDR2 YYDKDF (reference sequence). The V end lost 0 bases, the J end lost 5 bases, and 13 bases lay between the germline ends. The CDR3 DNA reads TGTGCCACCAGCAGAGATTCCGGGGCGGGGACTGAAGCTTTCTTT. This codes for CATSRDSGAGTEAFF.

V gene TRBV11-2 combines with J gene TRBJ2-1; tentatively, D is TRBD2 (5 bases). Trimming cost V 5 bases and J 7 bases, with 15 bases left between them. This CDR3 has 14 residues. The germline CDR1 and CDR2 sequences are SGHAT and FQNNGV. The CDR3 nucleotides read TGTGCCAGCAGCCCCCAAAGAGGGCAAAATGAGCAGTTCTTC. This sequence encodes CASSPQRGQNEQFF.

The chain employs TRBV7-7 and TRBJ1-4, with 7 bases that match TRBD1. The CDR3 consists of 15 residues. The ends lost 4 bases at V and 7 bases at J; junction bases unmatched: 9. The germline V gene has CDR1 SSHAT and CDR2 FNYEAQ (reference sequence). This chain's CDR3 is CASSWPGQRSEKLFF. CDR3 nucleotide sequence: TGTGCCAGCAGCTGGCCGGGACAGCGGTCTGAAAAACTGTTTTTT.

J is TRBJ2-4 and V is TRBV2, with 13 positions matching TRBD2. The CDR3 covers 15 residues. Germline values: CDR1 SNHLY, CDR2 FYNNEI. The ends lost 5 bases at V and 8 bases at J; junction bases unmatched: 6. In DNA, the CDR3 is TGTGCCAGCAGTCCCAGGACTAGCGGGGGACACATTCAGTACTTC. Its protein is CASSPRTSGGHIQYF. Together with reference TRBV2 and TRBJ2-4, the CDR3 gives the full variable domain: EPEVTQTPSHQVTQMGQEVILRCVPISNHLYFYWYRQILGQKVEFLVSFYNNEISEKSEIFDDQFSVERPDGSNFTLKIRSTKLEDSAMYFCASSPRTSGGHIQYFGAGTRLSVL.

CDR3 region: CASSQYRTSVSNEQFF. In nucleotides, the CDR3 is TGCGCCAGCAGCCAGTACCGGACTAGTGTTTCCAATGAGCAGTTCTTC. The chain recombines TRBV4-3 with TRBJ2-1; 7 bases map to TRBD2. V lost 3 bases, J lost 6 bases, and 11 bases stayed unmatched. This CDR3 has 16 residues. Per germline, CDR1 LGHNA and CDR2 YSLEER.

This sequence joins TRBV7-2 and TRBJ2-5; 7 nucleotides align to TRBD1. CDR1 and CDR2 from the germline V gene are SGHTA and FQGNSA. The CDR3 consists of 14 residues. The V gene end was trimmed by 2 bases and the J gene end by 5 bases; junction bases not matched to a gene: 5. CDR3 in DNA: TGTGCCAGCAGCTTAAGGGACAGTCGGGAGACCCAGTACTTC. It encodes CASSLRDSRETQYF.

The chain has TRBV5-4 and TRBJ2-1; the D is unclear. Germline V gene sequence: CDR1 SGHNT, CDR2 YYREEE (reference sequence). CDR3 length: 15 residues. Trimming removed 4 bases from V and 4 bases from J, with 15 bases in between. CDR3 nucleotide sequence: TGTGCCAGCAGCCCCAAGGGTACGTTATACAATGAGCAGTTCTTC. Its translation is CASSPKGTLYNEQFF.

The V gene is TRBV7-2, the J gene TRBJ1-5, with a weak D call TRBD1 (5 bases). V lost 4 bases and J lost 7, with 11 bases in between. CDR3 length equals 13 residues. Germline V lookup: CDR1 SGHTA, CDR2 FQGNSA. CDR3 in amino acids: CASSSRGEQPQHF. CDR3 DNA sequence: TGTGCCAGCAGCTCCCGGGGCGAACAGCCCCAGCATTTT.

The chain joins TRBV10-3 to TRBJ2-3, with 7 bases matching TRBD2. The V segment lost 2 bases and the J segment 4 bases; nucleotides outside the gene matches: 3. In germline, CDR1 is ENHRY, CDR2 SYGVKD. This CDR3 region has 14 residues. CDR3 sequence: CAISEPAGADTQYF. As DNA, the CDR3 is TGTGCCATCAGTGAGCCTGCGGGGGCAGATACGCAGTATTTT.

The chain uses TRBV4-1 and TRBJ1-5; 9 bases agree with TRBD1. From germline, CDR1 is MGHRA and CDR2 YSYEKL. The CDR3 spans 15 residues. V lost 5 bases, J lost 6 bases, and 8 bases stayed unmatched. In nucleotides, the CDR3 is TGCGCCAGCAGCGTTCCGGGACAGGGTTCTCAGCCCCAGCATTTT. As protein: CASSVPGQGSQPQHF.

This chain links TRBV28 with TRBJ2-3; D gene uncertain. This CDR3 spans 13 amino acids. V was pared by 7 bases and J by 6 bases, with 14 bases between. CDR1 MDHEN and CDR2 SYDVKM come from the germline V gene. The DNA of the CDR3 is TGTGCCAGCACCTCGGCTCAAGCGGATACGCAGTATTTT. Its protein is CASTSAQADTQYF.

This clone was detected a few times. This chain connects TRBV18 to TRBJ2-5; TRBD1 matches at 9 bases. The germline V gene has CDR1 KGHSH and CDR2 LQKENI. There are 14 residues in the CDR3. V lost 4 bases, J lost 5 bases, and 5 bases stayed unmatched. This CDR3 is CASSLDRGGETQYF. Here the CDR3 DNA reads TGTGCCAGCTCACTGGACAGGGGAGGTGAGACCCAGTACTTC.

In its sample, this clone was seen once. The chain combines TRBV12-5 with TRBJ2-1; D may correspond to TRBD1 or TRBD2 (5 bases each). Per germline, CDR1 LGHNT and CDR2 FRNRAP. The CDR3 is 14 residues long. V lost 7 bases to trimming and J lost 7 bases, with 17 bases between them. CDR3 in amino acids: CASAAEGHWNEQFF. The CDR3 DNA reads as TGTGCTAGTGCCGCCGAGGGGCATTGGAATGAGCAGTTCTTC.

This clone was seen more than once but under ten times. J is TRBJ2-7 and V is TRBV5-4; TRBD1 aligns across 9 bases. V lost 0 bases, J lost 5 bases, and 3 bases stayed unmatched. CDR3 length equals 14 residues. Germline loops: CDR1 SGHNT, CDR2 YYREEE (reference sequence). The DNA of the CDR3 is TGTGCCAGCAGCTTGGTACAGGGGGCAGACGAGCAGTACTTC. Its translation is CASSLVQGADEQYF.

This clone came up a few times. This rearrangement joins TRBV5-6 to TRBJ1-2; D possibly corresponds to TRBD1 (5 bases). V was clipped by 2 bases and J by 7 bases, with 21 bases between them. The germline CDR1 and CDR2 sequences are SGHDT and YYEEEE. The CDR3 has 16 amino acids. CDR3: CASSFRSGTGFSGYTF. In DNA, the CDR3 is TGTGCCAGCAGCTTTCGGTCAGGGACGGGATTTAGTGGCTACACCTTC. Full variable domain (remainder filled in from reference TRBV5-6 and TRBJ1-2): DAGVTQSPTHLIKTRGQQVTLRCSPKSGHDTVSWYQQALGQGPQFIFQYYEEEERQRGNFPDRFSGHQFPNYSSELNVNALLLGDSALYLCASSFRSGTGFSGYTFGSGTRLTVV.

This clone has just one count. V and J are TRBV27 and TRBJ2-1, with TRBD2 matching 11 bases. Per germline, CDR1 MNHEY and CDR2 SMNVEV (reference sequence). V was pared by 5 bases and J by 7 bases, with 10 bases of the junction left unmatched. The CDR3 has 16 residues. This CDR3 reads CASSTSLAGARNEQFF. In DNA form, the CDR3 reads TGTGCCAGCAGTACTTCACTAGCGGGGGCTAGGAATGAGCAGTTCTTC.

This CDR3 is CASSLRPLSSYEQYF. The CDR3, as DNA: TGCGCCAGCAGCTTGCGTCCTTTAAGCTCCTACGAGCAGTACTTC. The chain links TRBV5-1 to TRBJ2-7; D gene unclear. V was clipped by 1 base and J by 0 bases, with 11 bases between them. Germline V CDR1 and CDR2: SGHRS, YFSETQ. The CDR3 spans 15 residues.

J is TRBJ2-1 and V is TRBV11-2, with a weak D call TRBD2 (5 bases). Germline CDR1 is SGHAT and CDR2 is FQNNGV. Trimming removed 1 base at V and 7 bases at J, with 14 bases between. This CDR3 has 15 residues. The CDR3 is CASSLGLRGVNEQFF. The CDR3, as DNA: TGTGCCAGCAGCTTAGGTCTTCGGGGTGTTAATGAGCAGTTCTTC.

This clone was seen just once. The rearrangement links TRBV4-2 to TRBJ1-2; D unclear. CDR1 LGHNA and CDR2 YNFKEQ come from the germline V gene. The V end was cut by 1 base, the J end by 6 bases, with 9 bases between. This CDR3 is built from 13 residues. CDR3 amino acids: CASSQGAANGYTF. The CDR3 coding sequence is TGTGCCAGCAGCCAAGGGGCAGCTAATGGCTACACCTTC.

The chain has TRBV30 and TRBJ2-7, with 10 bases aligning to TRBD2. Per germline, CDR1 GTSNPN and CDR2 SVGIG (reference sequence). The CDR3 has 16 amino acids. The V and J ends lost 2 bases and 5 bases, in that order; junction bases with no gene match: 12. The CDR3 here is CAWSFLDSGGLDEQYF. Written as DNA, the CDR3 is TGTGCCTGGAGTTTCCTGGATAGCGGGGGGCTTGACGAGCAGTACTTC.

V gene TRBV6-1 combines with J gene TRBJ2-7, with D tentatively TRBD2 (5 bases). Looked up from germline, CDR1 is MNHNS and CDR2 is SASEGT. V was shortened by 5 bases and J by 3 bases, with 5 bases between the two germline ends. CDR3 length: 11 residues. CDR3 nucleotides: TGTGCCAGCAGTCGGGGCTACGAGCAGTACTTC. Its translation is CASSRGYEQYF.